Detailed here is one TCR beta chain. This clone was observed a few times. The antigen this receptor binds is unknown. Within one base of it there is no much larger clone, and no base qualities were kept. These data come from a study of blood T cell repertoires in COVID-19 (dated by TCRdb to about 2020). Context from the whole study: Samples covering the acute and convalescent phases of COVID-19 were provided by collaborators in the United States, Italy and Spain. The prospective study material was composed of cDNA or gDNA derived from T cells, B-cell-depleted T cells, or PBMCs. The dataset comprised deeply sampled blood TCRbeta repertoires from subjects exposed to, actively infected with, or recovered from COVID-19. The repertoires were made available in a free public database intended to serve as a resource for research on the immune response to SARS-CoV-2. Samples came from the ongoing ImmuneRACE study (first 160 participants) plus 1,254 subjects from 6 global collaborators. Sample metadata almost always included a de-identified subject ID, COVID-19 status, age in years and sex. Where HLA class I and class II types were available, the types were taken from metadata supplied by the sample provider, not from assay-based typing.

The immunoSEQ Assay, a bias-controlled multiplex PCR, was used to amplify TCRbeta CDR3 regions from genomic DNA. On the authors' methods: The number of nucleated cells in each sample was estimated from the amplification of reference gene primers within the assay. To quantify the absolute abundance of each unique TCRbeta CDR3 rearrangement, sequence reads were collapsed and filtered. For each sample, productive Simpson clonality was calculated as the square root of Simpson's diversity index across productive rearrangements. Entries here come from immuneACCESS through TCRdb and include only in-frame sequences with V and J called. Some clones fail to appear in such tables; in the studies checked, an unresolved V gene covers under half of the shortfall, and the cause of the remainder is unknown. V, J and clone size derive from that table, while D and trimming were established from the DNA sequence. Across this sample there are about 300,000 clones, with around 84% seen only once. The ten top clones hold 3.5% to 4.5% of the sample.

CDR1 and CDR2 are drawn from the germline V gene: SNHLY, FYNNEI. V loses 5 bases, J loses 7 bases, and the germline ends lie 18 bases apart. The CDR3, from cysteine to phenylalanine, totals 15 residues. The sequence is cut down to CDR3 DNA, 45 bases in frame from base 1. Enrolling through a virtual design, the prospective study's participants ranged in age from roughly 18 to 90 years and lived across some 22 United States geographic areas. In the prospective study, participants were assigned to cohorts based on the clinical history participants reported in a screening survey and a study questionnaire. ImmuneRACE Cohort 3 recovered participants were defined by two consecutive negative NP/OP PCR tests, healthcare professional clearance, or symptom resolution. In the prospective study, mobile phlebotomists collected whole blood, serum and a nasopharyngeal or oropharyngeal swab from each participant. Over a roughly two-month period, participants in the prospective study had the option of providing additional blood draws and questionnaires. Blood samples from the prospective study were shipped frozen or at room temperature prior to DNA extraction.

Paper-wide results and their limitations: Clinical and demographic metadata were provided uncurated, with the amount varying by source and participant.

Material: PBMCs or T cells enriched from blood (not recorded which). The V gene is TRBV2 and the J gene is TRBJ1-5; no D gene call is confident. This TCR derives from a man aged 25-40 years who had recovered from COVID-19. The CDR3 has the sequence CASSYSRGPGQPQHF. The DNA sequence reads TGTGCCAGCAGTTACTCTCGCGGGCCGGGACAGCCCCAGCATTTT.